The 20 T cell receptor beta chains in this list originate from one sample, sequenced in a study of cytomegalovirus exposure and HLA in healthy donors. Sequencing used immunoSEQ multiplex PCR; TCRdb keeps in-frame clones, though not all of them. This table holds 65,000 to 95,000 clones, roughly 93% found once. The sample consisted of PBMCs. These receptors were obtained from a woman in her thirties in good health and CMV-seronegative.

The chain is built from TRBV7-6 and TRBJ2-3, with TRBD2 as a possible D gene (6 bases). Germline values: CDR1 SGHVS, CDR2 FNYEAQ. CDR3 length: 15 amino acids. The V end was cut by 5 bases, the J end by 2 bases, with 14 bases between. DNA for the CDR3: TGTGCCAGCAGCAGTAGCGGACTTATCACAGATACGCAGTATTTT. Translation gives CASSSSGLITDTQYF.

The DNA for the CDR3 is TGTGCCAGCAGCTCGCCGACAGGGCCCACCGGGGAGCTGTTTTTT. This codes for CASSSPTGPTGELFF. The chain joins TRBV7-3 to TRBJ2-2, with 7 bases matching TRBD1. The CDR3 has 15 residues. Per germline, CDR1 SGHTA and CDR2 FQGTGA. Losses at the gene ends were 4 bases for V and 4 bases for J; bases not matched to a gene: 6.

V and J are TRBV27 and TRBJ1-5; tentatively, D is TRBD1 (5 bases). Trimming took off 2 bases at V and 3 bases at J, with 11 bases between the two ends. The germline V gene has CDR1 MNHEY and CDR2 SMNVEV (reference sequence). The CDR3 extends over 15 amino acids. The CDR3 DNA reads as TGTGCCAGCAGTTTAACCAGGGATCCCAATCAGCCCCAGCATTTT. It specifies CASSLTRDPNQPQHF.

The CDR3 DNA reads as TGTGCCAGCAGCATTCAGGGGGCGCGTAACACTGAAGCTTTCTTT. Translating gives CASSIQGARNTEAFF. V and J are TRBV11-2 and TRBJ1-1, with 8 positions matching TRBD1. Trimming cost V 5 bases and J 2 bases; bases outside gene matches: 7. Per germline, CDR1 SGHAT and CDR2 FQNNGV. The CDR3 extends over 15 amino acids.

CDR3 DNA sequence: TGTGCCTGGAGTTACCAGGGTGCCCAGCCCCAGCATTTT. As protein: CAWSYQGAQPQHF. V gene TRBV30 combines with J gene TRBJ1-5; D may be TRBD1 (5 bases). This CDR3 comprises 13 residues. Germline loops: CDR1 GTSNPN, CDR2 SVGIG (reference sequence). Trimming removed 2 bases at V and 7 bases at J, with 12 bases between.

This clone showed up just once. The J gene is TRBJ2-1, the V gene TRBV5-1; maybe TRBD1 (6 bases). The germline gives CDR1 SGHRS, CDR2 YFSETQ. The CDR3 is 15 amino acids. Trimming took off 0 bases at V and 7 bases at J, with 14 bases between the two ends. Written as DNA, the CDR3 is TGCGCCAGCAGCTTGGTTAGTTCGCAGGGGAATGAGCAGTTCTTC. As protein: CASSLVSSQGNEQFF.

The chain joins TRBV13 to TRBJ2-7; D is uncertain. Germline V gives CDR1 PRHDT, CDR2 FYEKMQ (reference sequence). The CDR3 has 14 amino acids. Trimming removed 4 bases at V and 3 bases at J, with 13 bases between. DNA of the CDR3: TGTGCCAGCAGCTCCACCGAGTACGACTACGAGCAGTACTTC. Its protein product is CASSSTEYDYEQYF.

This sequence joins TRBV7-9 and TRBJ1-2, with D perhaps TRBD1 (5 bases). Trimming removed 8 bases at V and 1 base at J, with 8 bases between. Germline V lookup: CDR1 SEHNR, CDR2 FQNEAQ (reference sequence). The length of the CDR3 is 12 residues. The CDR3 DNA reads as TGTGCCAGCCGACAGCTTAACTATGGCTACACCTTC. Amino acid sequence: CASRQLNYGYTF. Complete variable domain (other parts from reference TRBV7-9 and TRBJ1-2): DTGVSQNPRHKITKRGQNVTFRCDPISEHNRLYWYRQTLGQGPEFLTYFQNEAQLEKSRLLSDRFSAERPKGSFSTLEIQRTEQGDSAMYLCASRQLNYGYTFGSGTRLTVV.

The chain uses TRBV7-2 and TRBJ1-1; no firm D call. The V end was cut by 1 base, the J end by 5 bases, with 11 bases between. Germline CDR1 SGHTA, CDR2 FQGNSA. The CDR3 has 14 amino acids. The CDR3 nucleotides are TGTGCCAGCAGCTTAGTAGGGCGGGGTACTGAAGCTTTCTTT. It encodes CASSLVGRGTEAFF.

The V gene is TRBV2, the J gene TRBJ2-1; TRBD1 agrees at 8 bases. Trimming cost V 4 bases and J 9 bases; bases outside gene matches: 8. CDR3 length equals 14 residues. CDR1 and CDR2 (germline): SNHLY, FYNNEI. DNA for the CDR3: TGTGCCAGCAGTGGAGAACAGGGGGTACGTGAGCAGTTCTTC. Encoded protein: CASSGEQGVREQFF.

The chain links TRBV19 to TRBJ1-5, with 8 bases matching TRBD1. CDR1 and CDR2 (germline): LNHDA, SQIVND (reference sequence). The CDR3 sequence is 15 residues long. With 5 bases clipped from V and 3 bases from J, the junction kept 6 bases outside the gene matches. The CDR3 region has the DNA TGTGCCAGTAGTTTCAGGACAGGGTTCAATCAGCCCCAGCATTTT. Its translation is CASSFRTGFNQPQHF.

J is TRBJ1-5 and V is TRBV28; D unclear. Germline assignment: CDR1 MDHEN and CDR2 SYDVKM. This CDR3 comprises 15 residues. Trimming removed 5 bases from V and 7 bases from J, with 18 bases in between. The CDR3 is CASSPEEGFSQPQHF. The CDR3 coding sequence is TGTGCCAGCAGTCCCGAGGAGGGATTTAGCCAGCCCCAGCATTTT.

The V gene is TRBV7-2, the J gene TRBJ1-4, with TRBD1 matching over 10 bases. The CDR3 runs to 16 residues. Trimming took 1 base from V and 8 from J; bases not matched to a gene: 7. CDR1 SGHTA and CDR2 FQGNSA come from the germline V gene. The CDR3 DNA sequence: TGTGCCAGCAGCTTAGTCGGGACAGGGGACCTGGAAAAACTGTTTTTT. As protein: CASSLVGTGDLEKLFF.

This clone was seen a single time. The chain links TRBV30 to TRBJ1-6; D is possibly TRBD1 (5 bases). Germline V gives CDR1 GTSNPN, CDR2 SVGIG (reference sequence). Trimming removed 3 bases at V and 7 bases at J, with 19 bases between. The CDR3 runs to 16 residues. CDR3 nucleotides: TGTGCCTGGAGGCCCGTAACCAGGGCGCGGAATTCACCCCTCCACTTT. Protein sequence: CAWRPVTRARNSPLHF. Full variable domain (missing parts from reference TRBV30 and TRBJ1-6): SQTIHQWPATLVQPVGSPLSLECTVEGTSNPNLYWYRQAAGRGLQLLFYSVGIGQISSEVPQNLSASRPQDRQFILSSKKLLLSDSGFYLCAWRPVTRARNSPLHFGNGTRLTVT.

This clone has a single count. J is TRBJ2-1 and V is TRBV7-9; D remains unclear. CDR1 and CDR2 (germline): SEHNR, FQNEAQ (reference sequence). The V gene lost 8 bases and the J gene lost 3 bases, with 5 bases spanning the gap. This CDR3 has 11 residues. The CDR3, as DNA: TGTGCCAGCGCGAGCTACAATGAGCAGTTCTTC. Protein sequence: CASASYNEQFF.

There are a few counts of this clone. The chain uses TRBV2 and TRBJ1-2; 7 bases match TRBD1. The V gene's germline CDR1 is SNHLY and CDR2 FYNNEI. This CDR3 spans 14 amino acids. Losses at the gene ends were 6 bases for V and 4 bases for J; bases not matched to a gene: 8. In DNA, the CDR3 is TGTGCCAGCAGCGGGGACAGAGGAAGCTATGGCTACACCTTC. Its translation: CASSGDRGSYGYTF.

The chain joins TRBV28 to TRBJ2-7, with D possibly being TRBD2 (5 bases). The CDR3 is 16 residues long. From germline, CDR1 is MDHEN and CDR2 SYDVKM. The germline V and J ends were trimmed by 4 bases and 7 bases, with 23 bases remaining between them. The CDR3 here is CASSSLSTPATGEQYF. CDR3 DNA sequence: TGTGCCAGCAGTTCCCTCTCGACACCCGCCACGGGGGAGCAGTACTTC. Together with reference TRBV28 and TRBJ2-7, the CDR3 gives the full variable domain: DVKVTQSSRYLVKRTGEKVFLECVQDMDHENMFWYRQDPGLGLRLIYFSYDVKMKEKGDIPEGYSVSREKKERFSLILESASTNQTSMYLCASSSLSTPATGEQYFGPGTRLTVT.

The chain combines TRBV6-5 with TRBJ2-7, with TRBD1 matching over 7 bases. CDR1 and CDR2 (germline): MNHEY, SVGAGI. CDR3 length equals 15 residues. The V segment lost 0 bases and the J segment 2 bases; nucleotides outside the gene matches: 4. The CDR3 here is CASSYSDRLTYEQYF. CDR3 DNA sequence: TGTGCCAGCAGTTACTCGGACAGGTTAACCTACGAGCAGTACTTC.

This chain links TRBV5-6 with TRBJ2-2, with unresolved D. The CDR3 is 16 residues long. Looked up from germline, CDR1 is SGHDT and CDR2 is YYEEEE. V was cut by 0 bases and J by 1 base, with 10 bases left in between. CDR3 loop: CASSLVGLENTGELFF. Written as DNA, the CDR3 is TGTGCCAGCAGCTTGGTTGGGCTCGAGAACACCGGGGAGCTGTTTTTT.

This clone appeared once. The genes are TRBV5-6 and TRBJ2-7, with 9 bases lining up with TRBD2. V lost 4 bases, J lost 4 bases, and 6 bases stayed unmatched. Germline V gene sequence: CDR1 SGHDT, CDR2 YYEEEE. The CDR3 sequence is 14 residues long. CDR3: CASSPAGGLYEQYF. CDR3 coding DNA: TGTGCCAGCAGCCCTGCGGGGGGGCTATACGAGCAGTACTTC.